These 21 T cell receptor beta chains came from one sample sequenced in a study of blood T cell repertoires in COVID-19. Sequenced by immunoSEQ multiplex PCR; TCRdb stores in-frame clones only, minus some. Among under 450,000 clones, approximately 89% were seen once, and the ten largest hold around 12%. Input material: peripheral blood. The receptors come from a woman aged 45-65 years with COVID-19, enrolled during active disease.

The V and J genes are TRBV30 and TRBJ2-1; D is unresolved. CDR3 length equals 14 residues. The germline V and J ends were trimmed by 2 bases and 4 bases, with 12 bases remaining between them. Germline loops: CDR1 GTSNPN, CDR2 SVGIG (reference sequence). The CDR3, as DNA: TGTGCCTGGAGTCTCCGCTTACTTTACAATGAGCAGTTCTTC. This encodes CAWSLRLLYNEQFF.

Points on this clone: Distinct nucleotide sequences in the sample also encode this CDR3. CDR3 sequence reads: CASSEPDQPQHF. The DNA of the CDR3 is TGTGCCAGCAGTGAGCCGGATCAGCCCCAGCATTTT. The chain has TRBV6-1 and TRBJ1-5; no firm D call. CDR1 and CDR2 (germline): MNHNS, SASEGT. V was pared by 3 bases and J by 5 bases, with 5 bases between. The CDR3 contains 12 residues.

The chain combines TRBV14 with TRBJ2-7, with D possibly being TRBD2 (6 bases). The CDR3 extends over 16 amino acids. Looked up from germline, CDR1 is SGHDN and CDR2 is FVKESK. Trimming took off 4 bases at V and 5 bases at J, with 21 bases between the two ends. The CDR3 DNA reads TGTGCCAGCAGCCCCCCTATCCCGGGGGTAAGCCACGAGCAGTACTTC. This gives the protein CASSPPIPGVSHEQYF.

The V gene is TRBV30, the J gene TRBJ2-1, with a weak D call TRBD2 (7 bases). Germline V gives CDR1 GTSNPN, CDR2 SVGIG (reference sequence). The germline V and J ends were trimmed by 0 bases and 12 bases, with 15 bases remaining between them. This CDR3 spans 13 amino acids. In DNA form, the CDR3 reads TGTGCCTGGAGTGTTCAGACCGGGGGGCGGCAGTTCTTC. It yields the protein CAWSVQTGGRQFF.

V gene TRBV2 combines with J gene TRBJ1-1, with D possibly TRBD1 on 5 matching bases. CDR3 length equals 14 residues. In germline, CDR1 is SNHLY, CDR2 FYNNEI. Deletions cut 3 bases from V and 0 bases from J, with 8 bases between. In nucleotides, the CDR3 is TGTGCCAGCAGTGAGGACACCATGAACACTGAAGCTTTCTTT. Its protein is CASSEDTMNTEAFF.

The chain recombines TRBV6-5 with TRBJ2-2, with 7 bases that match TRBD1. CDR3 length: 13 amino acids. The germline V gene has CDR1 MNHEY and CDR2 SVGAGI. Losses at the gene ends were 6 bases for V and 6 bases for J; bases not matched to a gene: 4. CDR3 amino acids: CASRSTGAGELFF. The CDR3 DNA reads TGTGCCAGCAGGAGCACAGGGGCCGGGGAGCTGTTTTTT.

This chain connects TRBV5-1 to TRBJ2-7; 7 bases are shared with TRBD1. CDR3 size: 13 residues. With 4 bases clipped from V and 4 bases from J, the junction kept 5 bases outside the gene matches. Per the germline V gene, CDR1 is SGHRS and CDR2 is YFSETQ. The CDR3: CASSPDRLYEQYF. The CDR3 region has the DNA TGCGCCAGCAGCCCGGACAGGTTGTACGAGCAGTACTTC.

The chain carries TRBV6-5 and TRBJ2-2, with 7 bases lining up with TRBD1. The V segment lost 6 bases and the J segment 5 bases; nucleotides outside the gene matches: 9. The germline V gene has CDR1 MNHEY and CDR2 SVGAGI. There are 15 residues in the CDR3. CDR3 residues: CASSLNRGGTGELFF. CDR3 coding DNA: TGTGCCAGCAGCCTTAACAGGGGTGGTACCGGGGAGCTGTTTTTT.

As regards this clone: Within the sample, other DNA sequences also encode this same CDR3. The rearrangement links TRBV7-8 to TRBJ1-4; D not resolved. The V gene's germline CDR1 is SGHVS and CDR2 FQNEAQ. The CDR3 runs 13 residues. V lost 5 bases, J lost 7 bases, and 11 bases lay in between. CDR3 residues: CASSRTGGEKLFF. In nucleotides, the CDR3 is TGTGCCAGCAGCCGTACGGGAGGTGAAAAACTGTTTTTT.

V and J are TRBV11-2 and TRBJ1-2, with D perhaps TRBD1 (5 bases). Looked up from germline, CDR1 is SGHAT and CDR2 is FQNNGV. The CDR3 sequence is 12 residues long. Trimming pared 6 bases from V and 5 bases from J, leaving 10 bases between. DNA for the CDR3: TGTGCCAGCAGTCCCCCAGGGTATGGCTACACCTTC. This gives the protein CASSPPGYGYTF.

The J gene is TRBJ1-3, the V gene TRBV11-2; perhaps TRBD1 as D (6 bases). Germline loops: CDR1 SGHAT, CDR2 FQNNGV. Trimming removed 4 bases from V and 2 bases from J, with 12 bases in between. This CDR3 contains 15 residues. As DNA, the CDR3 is TGTGCCAGCAGCTCCAACAGGGCGGCTGGAAACACCATATATTTT. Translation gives CASSSNRAAGNTIYF.

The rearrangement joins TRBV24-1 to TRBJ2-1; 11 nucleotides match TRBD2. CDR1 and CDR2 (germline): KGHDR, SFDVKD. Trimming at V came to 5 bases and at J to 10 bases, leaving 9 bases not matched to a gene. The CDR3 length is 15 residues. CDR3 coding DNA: TGTGCCACCAGTGGTATGACTAGCGGGGAGGACGAGCAGTTCTTC. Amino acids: CATSGMTSGEDEQFF.

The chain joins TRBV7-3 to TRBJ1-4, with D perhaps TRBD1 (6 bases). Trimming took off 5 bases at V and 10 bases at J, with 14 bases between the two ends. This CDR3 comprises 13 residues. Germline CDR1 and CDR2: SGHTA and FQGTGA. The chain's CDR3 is CASSPDPTGKLFF. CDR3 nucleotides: TGTGCCAGCAGCCCGGATCCGACAGGAAAACTGTTTTTT. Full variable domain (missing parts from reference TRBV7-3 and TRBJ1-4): GAGVSQTPSNKVTEKGKYVELRCDPISGHTALYWYRQSLGQGPEFLIYFQGTGAADDSGLPNDRFFAVRPEGSVSTLKIQRTERGDSAVYLCASSPDPTGKLFFGSGTQLSVL.

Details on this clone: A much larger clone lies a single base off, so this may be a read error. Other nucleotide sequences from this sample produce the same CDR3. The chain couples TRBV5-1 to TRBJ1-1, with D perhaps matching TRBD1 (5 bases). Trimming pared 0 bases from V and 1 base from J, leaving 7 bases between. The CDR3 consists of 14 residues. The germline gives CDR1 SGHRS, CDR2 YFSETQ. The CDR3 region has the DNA TGCGCCAGCAGCTTGGGACAGAGGAACACTGAAGCTTTCTTT. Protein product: CASSLGQRNTEAFF.

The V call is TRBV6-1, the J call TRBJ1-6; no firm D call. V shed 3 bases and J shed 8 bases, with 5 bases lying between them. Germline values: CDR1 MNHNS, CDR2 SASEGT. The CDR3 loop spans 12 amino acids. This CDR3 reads CASSDADSPLHF. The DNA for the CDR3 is TGTGCCAGCAGTGATGCAGATTCACCCCTCCACTTT.

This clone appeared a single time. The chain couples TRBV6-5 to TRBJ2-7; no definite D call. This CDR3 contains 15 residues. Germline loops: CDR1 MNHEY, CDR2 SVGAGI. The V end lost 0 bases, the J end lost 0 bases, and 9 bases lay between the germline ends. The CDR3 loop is CASSYSAGVSYEQYF. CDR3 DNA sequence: TGTGCCAGCAGTTACTCGGCCGGAGTCTCCTACGAGCAGTACTTC.

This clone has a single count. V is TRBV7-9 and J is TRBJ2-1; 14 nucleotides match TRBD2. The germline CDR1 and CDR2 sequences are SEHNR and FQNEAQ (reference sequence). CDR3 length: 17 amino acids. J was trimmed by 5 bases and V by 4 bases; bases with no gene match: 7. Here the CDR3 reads CASSSWTSGGPDNEQFF. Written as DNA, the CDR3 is TGTGCCAGCAGCTCATGGACTAGCGGGGGGCCTGACAATGAGCAGTTCTTC.

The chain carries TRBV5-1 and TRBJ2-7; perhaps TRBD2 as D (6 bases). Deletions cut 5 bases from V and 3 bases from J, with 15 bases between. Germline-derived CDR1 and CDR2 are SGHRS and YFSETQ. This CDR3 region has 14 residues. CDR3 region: CASSTGRGNYEQYF. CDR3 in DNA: TGCGCCAGCAGTACAGGACGGGGGAACTACGAGCAGTACTTC.

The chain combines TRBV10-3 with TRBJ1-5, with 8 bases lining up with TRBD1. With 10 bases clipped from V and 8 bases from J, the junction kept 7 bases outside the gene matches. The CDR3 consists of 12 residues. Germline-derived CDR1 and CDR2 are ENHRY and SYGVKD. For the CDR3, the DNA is TGTGCCAGCCGACAGGGGAGGGAGCCCCAGCATTTT. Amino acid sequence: CASRQGREPQHF.

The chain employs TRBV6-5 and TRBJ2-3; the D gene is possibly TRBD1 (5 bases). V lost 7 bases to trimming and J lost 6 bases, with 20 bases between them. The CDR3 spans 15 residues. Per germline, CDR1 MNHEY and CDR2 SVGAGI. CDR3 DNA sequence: TGTGCCAGCACTCTCCAGCAGGGCGGTTGGGATACGCAGTATTTT. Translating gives CASTLQQGGWDTQYF.

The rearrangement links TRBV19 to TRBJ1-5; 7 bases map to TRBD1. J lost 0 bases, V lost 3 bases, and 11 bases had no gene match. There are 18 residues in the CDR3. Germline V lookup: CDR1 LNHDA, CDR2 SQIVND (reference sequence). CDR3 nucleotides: TGTGCCAGTAGTATTGGGTTGGGGACAGACGATAGCAATCAGCCCCAGCATTTT. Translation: CASSIGLGTDDSNQPQHF.